Below are 17 T cell receptor beta chains sequenced from a single sample in a study of blood T cell repertoires in COVID-19. Clones were read by immunoSEQ multiplex PCR, and TCRdb kept only the in-frame ones, dropping some. The table has approximately 97,000 clones, 90% seen once. Input material: peripheral blood. These receptors all come from a man aged 55 to 69 with acute or convalescent COVID-19.

This clone was seen once. The rearrangement joins TRBV7-9 to TRBJ1-2; no firm D call. The CDR3 length is 14 residues. Germline lookup yields CDR1 SEHNR and CDR2 FQNEAQ (reference sequence). With 4 bases removed from V and 4 bases from J, the gap between germline ends came to 13 bases. The CDR3 DNA reads TGTGCCAGCAGCTCTTGGGAGGAGGCCTATGGCTACACCTTC. Protein sequence: CASSSWEEAYGYTF.

This clone came up a few times. The chain joins TRBV2 to TRBJ2-3; 9 bases fit TRBD2. V lost 8 bases and J lost 6; bases outside the gene matches: 15. The CDR3 has 16 amino acids. From germline, CDR1 is SNHLY and CDR2 FYNNEI. DNA for the CDR3: TGTGCCAGCGCCCTCCAGGGCGGGGGGGCGTCTGATACGCAGTATTTT. Amino acid sequence: CASALQGGGASDTQYF.

V is TRBV3-1 (or the pseudogene TRBV3-2) and J is TRBJ2-3; 13 bases are a match to TRBD2. Germline-derived CDR1 and CDR2 are LGHDT and YNNKEL (reference sequence). The CDR3 has 18 amino acids. With 4 bases clipped from V and 4 bases from J, the junction kept 11 bases outside the gene matches. This CDR3 is CASSLTSGGASGADTQYF. In DNA form, the CDR3 reads TGTGCCAGCAGCCTTACTAGCGGGGGGGCTTCAGGGGCAGATACGCAGTATTTT.

A single count supports this clone. The chain has TRBV2 and TRBJ1-4; D perhaps matches TRBD1 (6 bases). Trimming took 5 bases from V and 7 from J, leaving 14 bases between them. The germline V gene has CDR1 SNHLY and CDR2 FYNNEI. CDR3 length: 14 amino acids. In nucleotides, the CDR3 is TGTGCCAGCAGTCGCAGGGGTCAAGGTGAAAAACTGTTTTTT. Its translation is CASSRRGQGEKLFF.

This chain joins TRBV30 and TRBJ2-1, with 7 bases identical to TRBD2. Losses at the gene ends were 0 bases for V and 0 bases for J; bases not matched to a gene: 5. The CDR3 runs 16 residues. CDR1 is GTSNPN, CDR2 SVGIG, per germline (reference sequence). The CDR3 loop is CAWSVKRGLSYNEQFF. The CDR3 region has the DNA TGTGCCTGGAGTGTTAAGCGGGGCCTCTCCTACAATGAGCAGTTCTTC. Full variable domain (rest looked up from reference TRBV30 and TRBJ2-1): SQTIHQWPATLVQPVGSPLSLECTVEGTSNPNLYWYRQAAGRGLQLLFYSVGIGQISSEVPQNLSASRPQDRQFILSSKKLLLSDSGFYLCAWSVKRGLSYNEQFFGPGTRLTVL.

This clone was observed a single time. The chain carries TRBV29-1 and TRBJ2-3; D not certain. The CDR3 extends over 13 amino acids. The ends were cut back, 2 bases at V and 1 base at J, with 7 bases in the middle. CDR1 SQVTM and CDR2 ANQGSEA come from the germline V gene. CDR3 nucleotide sequence: TGCAGCGTTGAAACTTCCCGCACAGATACGCAGTATTTT. It codes for CSVETSRTDTQYF.

The V and J genes are TRBV15 and TRBJ2-5; a possible D gene is TRBD2 (5 bases). The CDR3 length is 14 residues. V was clipped by 0 bases and J by 5 bases, with 10 bases between them. Germline V CDR1 and CDR2: LNHNV, YYDKDF (reference sequence). The DNA for the CDR3 is TGTGCCACCAGCAGAGATCGGGGTGAGGAGACCCAGTACTTC. Amino acid sequence: CATSRDRGEETQYF.

The chain joins TRBV18 to TRBJ1-1; TRBD1 agrees at 8 bases. CDR3 length equals 13 residues. Looked up from germline, CDR1 is KGHSH and CDR2 is LQKENI. Trimming removed 6 bases from V and 3 bases from J; junction bases left unmatched: 3. The CDR3 reads CASSMTGDTEAFF. DNA of the CDR3: TGTGCCAGCTCGATGACAGGGGACACTGAAGCTTTCTTT.

The chain uses TRBV11-2 and TRBJ2-2; possible D gene TRBD1, 7 bases. The CDR3 has 16 residues. V lost 5 bases and J 3 bases, leaving 16 bases between the germline ends. Germline values: CDR1 SGHAT, CDR2 FQNNGV. The CDR3 DNA follows: TGTGCCAGCAGCCTTCAGCAGGGGGGTTACACCGGGGAGCTGTTTTTT. It specifies CASSLQQGGYTGELFF. Complete variable domain (other parts from reference TRBV11-2 and TRBJ2-2): EAGVAQSPRYKIIEKRQSVAFWCNPISGHATLYWYQQILGQGPKLLIQFQNNGVVDDSQLPKDRFSAERLKGVDSTLKIQPAKLEDSAVYLCASSLQQGGYTGELFFGEGSRLTVL.

V and J are TRBV6-5 and TRBJ1-3; D might be TRBD1 (6 bases). Germline-derived CDR1 and CDR2 are MNHEY and SVGAGI. V dropped 2 bases and J dropped 1 base, with 12 bases sitting between them. CDR3 length: 16 residues. This chain's CDR3 is CASSYRRQASGNTIYF. In DNA form, the CDR3 reads TGTGCCAGCAGTTACCGGCGACAGGCGTCTGGAAACACCATATATTTT.

This chain joins TRBV6-1 and TRBJ1-2, with 9 bases aligning to TRBD1. The J segment lost 4 bases and the V segment lost 4 bases, leaving 10 bases of the junction unmatched. Germline CDR1 and CDR2: MNHNS and SASEGT. CDR3 length equals 16 residues. CDR3 sequence reads: CASSVSQGTGIYGYTF. The CDR3 DNA sequence: TGTGCCAGCAGTGTATCCCAGGGGACAGGGATCTATGGCTACACCTTC.

V gene TRBV6-5 combines with J gene TRBJ2-7, with TRBD1 as a possible D gene (5 bases). The CDR3 consists of 13 residues. Trimming removed 6 bases from V and 1 base from J, with 10 bases in between. Germline V gene sequence: CDR1 MNHEY, CDR2 SVGAGI. The chain's CDR3 is CASSPGHSYEQYV. The CDR3 nucleotides are TGTGCCAGCAGCCCAGGACATTCCTACGAGCAGTACGTC.

The chain links TRBV7-2 to TRBJ1-5, with 8 bases that match TRBD1. This CDR3 is built from 17 residues. Trimming cost V 5 bases and J 0 bases; bases outside gene matches: 9. Per the germline V gene, CDR1 is SGHTA and CDR2 is FQGNSA. CDR3 coding DNA: TGTGCCAGCAGCGCGGGCCCAGGGGGCTATAGCAATCAGCCCCAGCATTTT. It codes for CASSAGPGGYSNQPQHF. Drawing the rest from reference TRBV7-2 and TRBJ1-5, the complete variable domain is GAGVSQSPSNKVTEKGKDVELRCDPISGHTALYWYRQSLGQGLEFLIYFQGNSAPDKSGLPSDRFSAERTGGSVSTLTIQRTQQEDSAVYLCASSAGPGGYSNQPQHFGDGTRLSIL.

The chain combines TRBV5-1 with TRBJ2-5; TRBD1 matches at 8 bases. With 0 bases clipped from V and 4 bases from J, the junction kept 5 bases outside the gene matches. The CDR3 consists of 15 residues. CDR1 and CDR2 (germline): SGHRS, YFSETQ. CDR3 in amino acids: CASSLGRGLGETQYF. In nucleotides, the CDR3 is TGCGCCAGCAGCTTGGGCAGGGGGCTTGGAGAGACCCAGTACTTC.

The chain combines TRBV6-4 with TRBJ1-5, with D uncertain. V was trimmed by 5 bases and J by 3 bases, leaving 8 bases between them. The V gene's germline CDR1 is MRHNA and CDR2 SNTAGT. The CDR3 is made up of 13 amino acids. The CDR3: CASSNGINQPQHF. In DNA form, the CDR3 reads TGTGCCAGCAGTAACGGGATCAATCAGCCCCAGCATTTT.

This chain uses TRBV29-1 with TRBJ1-5, with TRBD1 as a possible D gene (6 bases). This CDR3 has 15 residues. Germline V gene data show CDR1 as SQVTM and CDR2 as ANQGSEA. V was shortened by 5 bases and J by 1 base, with 15 bases between the two germline ends. The CDR3 DNA follows: TGCAGCGTTTCAGGGAAGGGGGAGAGCAATCAGCCCCAGCATTTT. This translates into CSVSGKGESNQPQHF.

V usage is TRBV6-5 and J usage is TRBJ2-7; 9 bases align to TRBD1. Trimming removed 6 bases from V and 2 bases from J; junction bases left unmatched: 5. CDR3 length equals 14 residues. CDR1 is MNHEY and CDR2 is SVGAGI in the germline V gene. CDR3 in DNA: TGTGCCAGCAGAGAGACAGGGGGGGCCTACGAGCAGTACTTC. Translation gives CASRETGGAYEQYF.